These T cell receptor beta chains were read from a single sample in a study of T cell responses to AZD1222 COVID-19 vaccine. Profiling relied on immunoSEQ multiplex PCR, and the TCRdb table lists in-frame clones only, not all of them. Of 100,000 to 130,000 clones detected, approximately 90% appear once; the ten largest clones hold approximately 5.6%. Sequencing used peripheral blood, obtained 28 days after the second AZD1222 dose. These receptors were obtained from an adult who received the AZD1222 COVID-19 vaccine. CDR3s include the opening cysteine and the closing phenylalanine or tryptophan. The D gene is left open where the match is weak. Rows give clone size only sometimes, using once, few, many, or a class for an expanded clone.

clone_size	d_call	v_call	j_call	cdr3_aa	cdr3_nt
once	TRBD1	TRBV4-1	TRBJ2-5	CASSQETGQETQYF	TGCGCCAGCAGCCAGGAGACAGGGCAAGAGACCCAGTACTTC
-	-	TRBV4-1	TRBJ1-2	CASSLGGTYGYTF	TGCGCCAGCAGCCTGGGGGGGACCTATGGCTACACCTTC
-	TRBD2	TRBV9	TRBJ2-2	CASGRGGRMAGELFF	TGTGCCAGCGGCCGCGGGGGGCGGATGGCCGGGGAGCTGTTTTTT
-	TRBD2	TRBV4-3	TRBJ2-3	CAKCKGGRGSTDTQYF	TGCGCCAAGTGTAAGGGCGGGAGGGGTAGCACAGATACGCAGTATTTT
-	TRBD2	TRBV29-1	TRBJ2-5	CSVEDEREGLIGAQYF	TGCAGCGTTGAAGATGAGCGGGAGGGCCTTATAGGGGCCCAGTACTTC
-	-	TRBV14	TRBJ1-2	CASSQEQGGSYTF	TGTGCCAGCAGCCAAGAACAGGGCGGGAGCTACACCTTC
few	TRBD2	TRBV6-5	TRBJ2-1	CASSFTSGSIDEQFF	TGTGCCAGCAGTTTCACTAGCGGGAGTATAGATGAGCAGTTCTTC
-	-	TRBV10-1	TRBJ2-7	CASRESTAGTRSYEQYF	TGCGCCAGCAGAGAATCGACAGCCGGGACTCGATCCTACGAGCAGTACTTC
-	-	TRBV4-1	TRBJ1-5	CASSPAAENQPQHF	TGCGCCAGCAGCCCCGCGGCGGAAAATCAGCCCCAGCATTTT
-	-	TRBV27	TRBJ1-5	CASSLHHQDQPQHF	TGTGCCAGCAGTTTACACCACCAAGATCAGCCCCAGCATTTT
-	TRBD1	TRBV6-5	TRBJ1-4	CASRATGLNEKLFF	TGTGCCAGCAGAGCGACAGGGCTTAATGAAAAACTGTTTTTT
-	-	TRBV6-5	TRBJ1-2	CASSGGGGSNYGYTF	TGTGCCAGCAGCGGGGGCGGGGGCTCTAACTATGGCTACACCTTC
-	-	TRBV7-2	TRBJ1-3	CASSLGGGYTIYF	TGTGCCAGCAGCTTAGGAGGGGGATACACCATATATTTT
-	-	TRBV9	TRBJ1-1	CASSDSQAWNTEAFF	TGTGCCAGCAGCGACTCACAGGCTTGGAACACTGAAGCTTTCTTT
-	-	TRBV28	TRBJ2-3	CASSSEPRDGTDTQYF	TGTGCCAGCAGTTCTGAACCGAGGGACGGCACAGATACGCAGTATTTT
once	-	TRBV28	TRBJ1-5	CASSLRGGADQPQHF	TGTGCCAGCAGCCTCCGGGGGGGGGCCGATCAGCCCCAGCATTTT
-	TRBD1	TRBV6-5	TRBJ1-3	CAGTGGLGNTIYF	TGTGCCGGGACAGGGGGCTTAGGAAACACCATATATTTT
-	TRBD1	TRBV11-3	TRBJ1-1	CASSLASSGTGDTEAFF	TGTGCCAGCAGCTTAGCCAGTTCCGGGACAGGGGACACTGAAGCTTTCTTT
-	-	TRBV3-1/TRBV3-2	TRBJ1-4	CASSQGPELGTNEKLFF	TGTGCCAGCAGCCAAGGGCCGGAGCTCGGAACTAATGAAAAACTGTTTTTT
-	TRBD1	TRBV7-2	TRBJ1-2	CASRGEQGYGYTF	TGTGCCAGCAGGGGGGAACAGGGGTATGGCTACACCTTC
-	TRBD2	TRBV19	TRBJ2-3	CASSITSGGDLAQYF	TGTGCCAGTAGTATCACTAGCGGGGGAGACTTGGCGCAGTATTTT
few	-	TRBV4-3	TRBJ1-4	CASSQDRRRLNEKLFF	TGCGCCAGCAGCCAAGATAGGAGGCGCCTTAATGAAAAACTGTTTTTT
-	-	TRBV20-1	TRBJ1-5	CSALRKAQHF	TGCAGTGCCCTGAGGAAAGCCCAGCATTTT
-	-	TRBV5-4	TRBJ1-6	CASSLSGYNSPLHF	TGTGCCAGCAGCTTGTCAGGTTATAATTCACCCCTCCACTTT
-	-	TRBV6-4	TRBJ2-1	CASKDNEQFF	TGTGCCAGCAAGGACAATGAGCAGTTCTTC
-	-	TRBV11-2	TRBJ2-4	CASSPSGVTGADIQYF	TGTGCCAGCAGTCCAAGCGGGGTAACAGGGGCAGACATTCAGTACTTC
few	-	TRBV27	TRBJ1-1	CASSFGPYTEAFF	TGTGCCAGCAGTTTCGGGCCTTACACTGAAGCTTTCTTT
-	-	TRBV7-2	TRBJ1-2	CASSSASGSRGYTF	TGTGCCAGCAGCTCTGCGTCAGGGTCTCGCGGCTACACCTTC
-	-	TRBV6-1	TRBJ1-2	CASSEAGQGYGYTF	TGTGCCAGCAGTGAAGCTGGCCAGGGGTATGGCTACACCTTC
-	-	TRBV2	TRBJ1-1	CASRWTSGLNTEAFF	TGTGCCAGCAGATGGACGTCGGGTTTGAACACTGAAGCTTTCTTT
-	-	TRBV5-6	TRBJ2-1	CASSPGEVYNEQFF	TGTGCCAGCAGCCCCGGTGAAGTCTACAATGAGCAGTTCTTC
few	-	TRBV6-5	TRBJ1-6	CASSWDGANSPLHF	TGTGCCAGCAGTTGGGACGGAGCTAATTCACCCCTCCACTTT
-	-	TRBV2	TRBJ1-1	CASSGKGNTEAFF	TGTGCCAGCAGTGGGAAGGGGAACACTGAAGCTTTCTTT
-	-	TRBV6-2/TRBV6-3	TRBJ2-7	CASSPQGEGPYEQYF	TGTGCCAGCAGCCCCCAGGGAGAGGGCCCCTACGAGCAGTACTTC
-	TRBD1	TRBV5-5	TRBJ1-2	CASSLGQGAFGYTF	TGTGCCAGCAGCCTGGGACAGGGGGCGTTTGGCTACACCTTC
-	-	TRBV6-2/TRBV6-3	TRBJ1-1	CASSWGGFTEAFF	TGTGCCAGCAGTTGGGGGGGTTTCACTGAAGCTTTCTTT
-	-	TRBV9	TRBJ1-4	CASSPRGGGNEKLFF	TGTGCCAGCAGCCCCAGAGGAGGGGGGAATGAAAAACTGTTTTTT
-	-	TRBV28	TRBJ2-3	CASSTTRGTDTQYF	TGTGCCAGCAGTACGACTAGAGGCACAGATACGCAGTATTTT
-	-	TRBV2	TRBJ1-6	CASSPQFSPLHF	TGTGCCAGCAGTCCCCAGTTTTCACCCCTCCACTTT
once	-	TRBV29-1	TRBJ2-7	CSVYLQGRELREQYF	TGCAGCGTTTACTTACAGGGGAGGGAGCTAAGAGAGCAGTACTTC
-	-	TRBV7-8	TRBJ1-2	CASSLDGTNYGYTF	TGTGCCAGCAGCTTAGACGGAACTAACTATGGCTACACCTTC
-	TRBD2	TRBV7-7	TRBJ2-1	CASSLGLSGGSYNEQFF	TGTGCTAGCAGCTTAGGATTATCGGGGGGTTCCTACAATGAGCAGTTCTTC
-	TRBD1	TRBV24-1	TRBJ2-5	CATSERGLETQYF	TGTGCCACCAGTGAGAGGGGGCTGGAGACCCAGTACTTC
-	-	TRBV5-1	TRBJ1-3	CASSLRGEANTIYF	TGCGCCAGCAGCTTGAGAGGAGAGGCAAACACCATATATTTT
-	-	TRBV3-1/TRBV3-2	TRBJ1-4	CASSPRSPATNEKLFF	TGTGCCAGCAGCCCACGAAGTCCGGCAACTAATGAAAAACTGTTTTTT
-	TRBD1	TRBV29-1	TRBJ1-3	CSVLDRGSGNTIYF	TGCAGCGTTCTTGACAGGGGCTCTGGAAACACCATATATTTT
-	TRBD2	TRBV4-1	TRBJ2-2	CASSRGELADTGELFF	TGCGCCAGCAGCCGCGGAGAACTAGCGGACACCGGGGAGCTGTTTTTT
-	TRBD1	TRBV11-2	TRBJ1-2	CASSLVTGGRNGYTF	TGTGCCAGCAGCTTAGTTACAGGGGGCAGGAATGGCTACACCTTC
-	-	TRBV7-9	TRBJ1-2	CASSLKSGYTF	TGTGCCAGCAGCTTAAAAAGCGGCTACACCTTC
-	-	TRBV7-2	TRBJ2-1	CASSLTGGYEQFF	TGTGCCAGCAGCTTGACTGGAGGGTATGAGCAGTTCTTC
-	-	TRBV12-3/TRBV12-4	TRBJ2-3	CASSGTSADTQYF	TGTGCCAGCAGTGGGACTTCGGCAGATACGCAGTATTTT
-	TRBD1	TRBV3-1/TRBV3-2	TRBJ1-1	CASSQLKAGGVRGTEAFF	TGTGCCAGCAGCCAATTAAAGGCAGGGGGCGTCCGTGGCACTGAAGCTTTCTTT
-	-	TRBV2	TRBJ1-2	CASKRAATIALYYGYTF	TGTGCCAGCAAGAGGGCAGCAACTATCGCTCTTTACTATGGCTACACCTTC
-	-	TRBV5-1	TRBJ2-3	CASSLPLGLADTQYF	TGCGCCAGCAGCTTGCCCTTAGGATTAGCAGATACGCAGTATTTT
-	-	TRBV4-1	TRBJ1-1	CASSEVVDTEAFF	TGCGCCAGCAGCGAAGTGGTCGACACTGAAGCTTTCTTT
-	-	TRBV28	TRBJ1-1	CASSPGTTNTEAFF	TGTGCCAGCAGTCCCGGGACAACCAACACTGAAGCTTTCTTT
once	TRBD1	TRBV29-1	TRBJ1-5	CSVSGTGSNQPQHF	TGCAGCGTTTCCGGGACAGGGAGCAATCAGCCCCAGCATTTT